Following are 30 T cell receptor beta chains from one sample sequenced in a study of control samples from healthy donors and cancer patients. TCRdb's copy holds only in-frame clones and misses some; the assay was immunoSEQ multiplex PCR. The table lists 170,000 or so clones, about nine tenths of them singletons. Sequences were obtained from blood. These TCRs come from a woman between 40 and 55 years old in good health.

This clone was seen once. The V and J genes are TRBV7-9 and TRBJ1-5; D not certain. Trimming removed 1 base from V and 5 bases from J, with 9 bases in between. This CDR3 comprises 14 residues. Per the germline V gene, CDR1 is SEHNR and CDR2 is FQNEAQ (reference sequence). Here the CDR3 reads CASSLGMGHQPQHF. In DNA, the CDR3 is TGTGCCAGCAGCTTAGGAATGGGTCATCAGCCCCAGCATTTT.

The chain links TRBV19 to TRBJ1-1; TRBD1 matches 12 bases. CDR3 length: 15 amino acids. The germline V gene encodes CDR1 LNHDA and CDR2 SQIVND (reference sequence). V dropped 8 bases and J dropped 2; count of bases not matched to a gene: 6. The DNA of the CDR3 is TGTGCCAGTCGGGACAGGGGGCTCATCAACACTGAAGCTTTCTTT. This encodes CASRDRGLINTEAFF.

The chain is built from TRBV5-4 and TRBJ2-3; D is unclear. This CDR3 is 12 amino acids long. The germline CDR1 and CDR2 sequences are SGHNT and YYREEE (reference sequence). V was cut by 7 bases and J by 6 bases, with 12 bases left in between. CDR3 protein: CASRRDEDTQYF. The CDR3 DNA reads TGTGCCAGCCGAAGGGATGAGGATACGCAGTATTTT.

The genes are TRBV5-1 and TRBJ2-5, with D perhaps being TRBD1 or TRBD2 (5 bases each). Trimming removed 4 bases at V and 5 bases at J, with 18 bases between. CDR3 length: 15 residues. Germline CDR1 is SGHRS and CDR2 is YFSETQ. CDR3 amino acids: CASSALGTVQETQYF. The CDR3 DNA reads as TGCGCCAGCAGCGCGCTAGGGACGGTGCAGGAGACCCAGTACTTC.

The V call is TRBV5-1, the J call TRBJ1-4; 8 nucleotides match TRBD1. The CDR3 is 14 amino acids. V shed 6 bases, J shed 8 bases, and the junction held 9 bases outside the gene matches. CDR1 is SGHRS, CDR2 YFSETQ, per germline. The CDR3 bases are TGCGCCAGCAACCGGACAGGGCAGAAAGAAAAACTGTTTTTT. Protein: CASNRTGQKEKLFF.

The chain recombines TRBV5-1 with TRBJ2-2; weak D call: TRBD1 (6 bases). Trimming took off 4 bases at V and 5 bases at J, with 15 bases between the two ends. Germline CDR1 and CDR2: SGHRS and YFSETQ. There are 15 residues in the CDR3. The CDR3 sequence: CASSGQGLGTGELFF. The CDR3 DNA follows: TGCGCCAGCAGCGGGCAGGGGCTCGGGACCGGGGAGCTGTTTTTT.

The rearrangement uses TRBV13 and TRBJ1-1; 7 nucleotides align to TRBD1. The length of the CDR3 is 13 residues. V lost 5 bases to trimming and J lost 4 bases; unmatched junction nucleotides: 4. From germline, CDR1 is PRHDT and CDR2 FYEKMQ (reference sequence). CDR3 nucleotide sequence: TGTGCCAGCAGCGTAGCAGGGGGCACTGAAGCTTTCTTT. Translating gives CASSVAGGTEAFF.

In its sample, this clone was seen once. CDR3 in DNA: TGCGCCAGCAGCCCACAGGGGGCTGGTCAGCCCCAGCATTTT. Protein sequence: CASSPQGAGQPQHF. The chain couples TRBV5-1 to TRBJ1-5; 9 bases fit TRBD1. Trimming removed 4 bases from V and 6 bases from J; junction bases left unmatched: 5. This CDR3 region has 14 residues. Germline CDR1 reads SGHRS; CDR2 reads YFSETQ.

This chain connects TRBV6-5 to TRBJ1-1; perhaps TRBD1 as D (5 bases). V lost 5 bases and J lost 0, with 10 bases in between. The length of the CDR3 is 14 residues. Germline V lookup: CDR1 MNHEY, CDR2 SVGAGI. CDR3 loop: CASSTTGVNTEAFF. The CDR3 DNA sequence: TGTGCCAGCAGTACCACAGGAGTGAACACTGAAGCTTTCTTT.

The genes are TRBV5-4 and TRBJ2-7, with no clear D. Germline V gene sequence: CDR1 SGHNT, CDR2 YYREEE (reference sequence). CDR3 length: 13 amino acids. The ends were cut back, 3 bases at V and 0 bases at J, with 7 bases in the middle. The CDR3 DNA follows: TGTGCCAGCAGCTGGTCCGGCTCCTACGAGCAGTACTTC. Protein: CASSWSGSYEQYF.

The CDR3 region has the DNA TGTGCCAGCAGCTCCATGGGGTACGAGCAGTACTTC. Protein sequence: CASSSMGYEQYF. The chain employs TRBV11-2 and TRBJ2-7; no firm D call. Germline lookup yields CDR1 SGHAT and CDR2 FQNNGV. V lost 4 bases and J 4 bases, leaving 8 bases between the germline ends. The CDR3 runs 12 residues. The full variable domain, its missing parts supplied by reference TRBV11-2 and TRBJ2-7, is EAGVAQSPRYKIIEKRQSVAFWCNPISGHATLYWYQQILGQGPKLLIQFQNNGVVDDSQLPKDRFSAERLKGVDSTLKIQPAKLEDSAVYLCASSSMGYEQYFGPGTRLTVT.

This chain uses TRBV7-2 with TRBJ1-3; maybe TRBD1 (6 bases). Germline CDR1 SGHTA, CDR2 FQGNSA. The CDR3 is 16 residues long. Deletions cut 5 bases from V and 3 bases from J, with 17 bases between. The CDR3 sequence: CASSDADGTYGNTIYF. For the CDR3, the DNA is TGTGCCAGCAGCGATGCCGATGGGACATATGGAAACACCATATATTTT.

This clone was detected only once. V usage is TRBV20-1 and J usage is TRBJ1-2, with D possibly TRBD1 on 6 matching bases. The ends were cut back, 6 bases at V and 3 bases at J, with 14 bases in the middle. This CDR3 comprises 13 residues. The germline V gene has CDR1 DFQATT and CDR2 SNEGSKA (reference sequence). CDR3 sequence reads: CSASPAGDYGYTF. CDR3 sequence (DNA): TGCAGTGCAAGTCCCGCAGGGGACTATGGCTACACCTTC.

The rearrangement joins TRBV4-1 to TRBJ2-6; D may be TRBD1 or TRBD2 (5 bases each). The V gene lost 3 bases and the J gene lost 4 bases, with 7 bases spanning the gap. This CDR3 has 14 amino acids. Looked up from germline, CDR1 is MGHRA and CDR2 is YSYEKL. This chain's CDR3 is CASSQGPGANVLTF. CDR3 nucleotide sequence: TGCGCCAGCAGCCAGGGACCGGGGGCCAACGTCCTGACTTTC.

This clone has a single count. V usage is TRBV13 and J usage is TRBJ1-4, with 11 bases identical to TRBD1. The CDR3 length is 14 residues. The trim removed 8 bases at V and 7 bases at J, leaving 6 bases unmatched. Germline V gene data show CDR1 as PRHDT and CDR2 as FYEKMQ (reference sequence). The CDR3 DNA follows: TGTGCCAGCGATCTCGGACAGGGGGCTGAAAAACTGTTTTTT. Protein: CASDLGQGAEKLFF.

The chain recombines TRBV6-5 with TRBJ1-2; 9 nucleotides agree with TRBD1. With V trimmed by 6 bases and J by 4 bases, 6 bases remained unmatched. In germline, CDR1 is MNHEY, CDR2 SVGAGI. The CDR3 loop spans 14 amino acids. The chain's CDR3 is CASRDGTGIYGYTF. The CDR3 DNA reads TGTGCCAGCAGGGATGGGACAGGGATCTATGGCTACACCTTC.

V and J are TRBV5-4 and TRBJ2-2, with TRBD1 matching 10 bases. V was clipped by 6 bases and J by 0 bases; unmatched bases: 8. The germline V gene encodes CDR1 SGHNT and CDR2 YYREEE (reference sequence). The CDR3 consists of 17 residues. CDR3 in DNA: TGTGCCAGCATCCAGGGGGGACAGGGGACGAACACCGGGGAGCTGTTTTTT. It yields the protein CASIQGGQGTNTGELFF. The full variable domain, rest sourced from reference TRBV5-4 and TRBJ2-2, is ETGVTQSPTHLIKTRGQQVTLRCSSQSGHNTVSWYQQALGQGPQFIFQYYREEENGRGNFPPRFSGLQFPNYSSELNVNALELDDSALYLCASIQGGQGTNTGELFFGEGSRLTVL.

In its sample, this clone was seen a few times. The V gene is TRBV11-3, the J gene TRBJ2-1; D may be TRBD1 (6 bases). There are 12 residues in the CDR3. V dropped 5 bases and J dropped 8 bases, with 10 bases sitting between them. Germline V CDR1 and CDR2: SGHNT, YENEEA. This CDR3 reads CASSARGYEQFF. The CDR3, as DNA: TGTGCCAGCAGCGCCAGGGGTTATGAGCAGTTCTTC.

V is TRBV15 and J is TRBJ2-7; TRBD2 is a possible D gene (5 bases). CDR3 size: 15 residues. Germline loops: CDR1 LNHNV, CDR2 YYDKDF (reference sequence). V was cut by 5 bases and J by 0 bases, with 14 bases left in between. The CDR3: CATSVDFRSSYEQYF. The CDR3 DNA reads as TGTGCCACCAGCGTGGACTTCCGAAGCTCCTACGAGCAGTACTTC.

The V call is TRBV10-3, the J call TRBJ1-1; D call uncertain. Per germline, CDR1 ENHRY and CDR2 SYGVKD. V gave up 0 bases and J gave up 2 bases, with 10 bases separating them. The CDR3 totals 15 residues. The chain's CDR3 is CAISESGNSNTEAFF. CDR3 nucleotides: TGTGCCATCAGTGAGTCAGGTAACAGTAACACTGAAGCTTTCTTT.

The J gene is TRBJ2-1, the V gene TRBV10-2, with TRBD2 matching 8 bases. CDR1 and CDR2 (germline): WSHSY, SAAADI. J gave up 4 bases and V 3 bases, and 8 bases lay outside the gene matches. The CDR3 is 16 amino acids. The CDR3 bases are TGCGCCAGCAGTGATATCGTTAGCGGGGCTTACAATGAGCAGTTCTTC. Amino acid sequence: CASSDIVSGAYNEQFF.

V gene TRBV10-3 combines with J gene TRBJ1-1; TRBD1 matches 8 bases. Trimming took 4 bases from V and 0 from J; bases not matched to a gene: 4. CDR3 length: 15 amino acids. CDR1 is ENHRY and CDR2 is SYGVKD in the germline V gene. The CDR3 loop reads CAISARQGMNTEAFF. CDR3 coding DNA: TGTGCCATCAGTGCAAGACAGGGGATGAACACTGAAGCTTTCTTT.

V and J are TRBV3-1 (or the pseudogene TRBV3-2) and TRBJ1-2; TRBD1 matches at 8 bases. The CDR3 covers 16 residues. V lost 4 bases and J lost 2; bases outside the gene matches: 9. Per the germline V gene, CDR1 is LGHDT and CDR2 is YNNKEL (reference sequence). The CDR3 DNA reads TGTGCCAGCAGCCCTTCCGGACAGGGTCGGAACTATGGCTACACCTTC. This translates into CASSPSGQGRNYGYTF.

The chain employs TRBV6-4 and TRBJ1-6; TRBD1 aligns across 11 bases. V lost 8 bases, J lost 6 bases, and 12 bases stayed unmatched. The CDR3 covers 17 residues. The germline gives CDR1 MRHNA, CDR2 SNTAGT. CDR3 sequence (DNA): TGTGCCAGCCGGAGTACCGGGACAGGGGGAATTAATTCACCCCTCCACTTT. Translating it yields CASRSTGTGGINSPLHF.

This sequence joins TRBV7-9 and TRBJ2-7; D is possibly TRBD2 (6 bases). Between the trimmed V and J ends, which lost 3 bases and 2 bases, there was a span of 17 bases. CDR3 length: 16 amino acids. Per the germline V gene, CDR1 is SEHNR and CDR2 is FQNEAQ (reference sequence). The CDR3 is CASSFLAGTITYEQYF. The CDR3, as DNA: TGTGCCAGCAGCTTTCTGGCGGGGACCATTACCTACGAGCAGTACTTC.

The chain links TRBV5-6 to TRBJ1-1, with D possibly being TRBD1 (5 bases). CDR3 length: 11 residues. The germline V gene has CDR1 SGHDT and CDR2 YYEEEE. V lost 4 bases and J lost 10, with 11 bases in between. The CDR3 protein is CASSGDARAFF. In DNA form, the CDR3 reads TGTGCCAGCAGCGGGGACGCACGAGCTTTCTTT.

The CDR3 loop is CASSVRVANTEAFF. The CDR3 DNA reads as TGTGCCAGCAGCGTCAGGGTTGCGAACACTGAAGCTTTCTTT. The rearrangement links TRBV6-6 to TRBJ1-1; TRBD1 might be the D (5 bases). Trimming took off 6 bases at V and 1 base at J, with 12 bases between the two ends. The germline V gene encodes CDR1 MNHNY and CDR2 SVGAGI (reference sequence). The CDR3 spans 14 residues.

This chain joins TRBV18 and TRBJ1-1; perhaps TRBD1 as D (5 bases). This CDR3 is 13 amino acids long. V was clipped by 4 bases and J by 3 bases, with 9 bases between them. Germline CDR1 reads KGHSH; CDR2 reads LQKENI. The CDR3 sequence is CASSRGRDTEAFF. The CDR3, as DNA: TGTGCCAGCTCACGTGGCAGGGACACTGAAGCTTTCTTT.

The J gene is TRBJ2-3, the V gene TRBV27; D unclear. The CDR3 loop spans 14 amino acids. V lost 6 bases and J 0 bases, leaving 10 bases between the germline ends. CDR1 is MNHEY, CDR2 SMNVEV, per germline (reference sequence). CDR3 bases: TGTGCCAGCAGGGGGTCCCGGAGCACAGATACGCAGTATTTT. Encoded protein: CASRGSRSTDTQYF.

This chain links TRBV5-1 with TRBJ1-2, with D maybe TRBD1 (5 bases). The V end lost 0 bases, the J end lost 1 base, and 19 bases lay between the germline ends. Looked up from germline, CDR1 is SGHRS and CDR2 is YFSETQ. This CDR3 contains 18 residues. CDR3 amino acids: CASSLAPGPSLGNYGYTF. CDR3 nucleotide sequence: TGCGCCAGCAGCTTGGCCCCGGGGCCTTCTCTGGGTAACTATGGCTACACCTTC.